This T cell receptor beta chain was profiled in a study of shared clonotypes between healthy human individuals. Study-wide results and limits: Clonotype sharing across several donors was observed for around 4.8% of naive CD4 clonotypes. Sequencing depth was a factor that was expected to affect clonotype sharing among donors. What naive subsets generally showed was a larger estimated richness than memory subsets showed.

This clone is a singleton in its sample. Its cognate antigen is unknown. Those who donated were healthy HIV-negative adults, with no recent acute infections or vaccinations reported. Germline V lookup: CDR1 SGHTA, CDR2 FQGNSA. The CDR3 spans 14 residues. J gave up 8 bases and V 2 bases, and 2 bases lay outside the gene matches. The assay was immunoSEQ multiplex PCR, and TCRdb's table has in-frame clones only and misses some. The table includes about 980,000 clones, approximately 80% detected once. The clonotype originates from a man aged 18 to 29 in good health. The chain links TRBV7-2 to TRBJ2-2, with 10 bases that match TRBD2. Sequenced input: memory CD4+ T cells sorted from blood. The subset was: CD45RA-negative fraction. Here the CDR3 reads CASSLLLAGGELFF. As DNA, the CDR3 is TGTGCCAGCAGCTTATTACTAGCGGGAGGGGAGCTGTTTTTT.